This T cell receptor (beta chain) appears in the sequencing data of a study of cytomegalovirus exposure and HLA in healthy donors. Points from the study as a whole: A missense DCLRE1C variant was associated with V- and J-gene trimming of TCR beta chains in a later analysis, and an independent cohort replicated the association. The majority of CMV-associated TCR beta chains were reported as apparently HLA-restricted in a later analysis.

This clone showed up just once. Its target is unknown. The PCR employed 60 Vbeta primers together with 13 Jbeta primers. The data were produced by immunoSEQ multiplex PCR, yet TCRdb's version contains in-frame clones alone and is incomplete. The table includes under 200,000 clones, 80% detected once. Though nominally healthy at sampling, donors likely had unrecorded immune exposures. With 5 bases clipped from V and 4 bases from J, the junction kept 10 bases outside the gene matches. The CDR3 runs 15 residues. Germline lookup yields CDR1 SGHTA and CDR2 FQGNSA. The receptor was isolated from a man aged 40-55 years in good health and CMV-seronegative. Source material: PBMCs. The V gene is TRBV7-2, the J gene TRBJ2-7; TRBD2 matches 8 bases. DNA of the CDR3: TGTGCCAGCAGCACCTCTAGCGGGCAGTCATACGAGCAGTACTTC. Translated: CASSTSSGQSYEQYF.